This record concerns one T cell receptor beta chain sequence. This clonotype was recorded at least ten times. This receptor's antigen is unknown. Nothing much larger sits one base from this clone, and base qualities are not available. CDR1 MDHEN and CDR2 SYDVKM were looked up in the germline V gene. Trimming removed 7 bases from V and 3 bases from J, leaving 15 bases between the germline ends. The CDR3 starts with the cysteine, ends with the phenylalanine, and has 14 residues. The CDR3 DNA has 42 bases and is translated from base 1. Libraries were made using 5' RACE. The data were produced on a NextSeq 500. To allow correction of PCR and sequencing errors, the TCR library protocol tagged every TCR cDNA molecule with a unique molecular identifier. As for the authors' bioinformatics: Decombinator tools were used for TCR identification, UMI-based error correction and CDR3 extraction. Expanded TCRs were defined as those above a frequency of 2 per 1,000, corresponding to the top 1% of the tumor frequency distribution. Expanded tumor TCRs were classed as regional if statistically deemed absent (corrected P<0.05) from at least one tumor region, otherwise ubiquitous. Rényi diversity was computed with the R vegan package after subsampling each repertoire 100 times to 5,000 TCRs. To build CDR3 similarity networks, amino acid triplet string-kernel similarity was used, and CDR3s were connected when their pairwise similarity was above 0.82. The public reads were quality trimmed at Q25 with fastp and then assembled into clones with MiXCR by TCRdb, keeping productive beta chains. Each record represents a unique CDR3 protein, reported with the most common genes and DNA among its rows. These V and J calls derive from TCRdb rather than the authors' analysis. This sample holds approximately 25,000 distinct CDR3 sequences; under 9% were observed only once. The ten largest account for roughly 8% of the sample.

The sample's time point label, decoded: sample taken at primary tumor resection. Samples were obtained from fewer than 80 patients with early-stage, untreated non-small cell lung cancer from the lung TRACERx cohort. TCR sequencing used whole RNA extracted from tumor and nontumor lung tissue, or from cryopreserved PBMC samples, without cell sorting. Only patients with enough RNA available from two or more tumor regions were chosen for TCR sequencing. A lung pathologist reviewed the tumor and adjacent nontumor lung specimens before the specimens were selected. This record belongs to a study of spatial heterogeneity in lung cancer (dated by TCRdb to between 2018 and 2020). With respect to the entire study: Beta-chain transcripts were consistently detected in greater numbers than alpha-chain transcripts, which likely reflected higher beta-chain transcript abundance. In tumor regions, TCR transcript counts showed a strong correlation with a T cell transcriptional module score from matched bulk RNA-seq. In the raw uncorrected reads, each unique combination of TCR and UMI appeared more than ten times on average. The study quantitatively compared TCR alpha and beta repertoires across multiple tumor regions, matched nontumor lung and blood in non-small cell lung cancer. Nonsynonymous mutation counts, determined by whole-exome sequencing of tumor tissue, were related to features of the TCR repertoire. Both alpha and beta chains were TCR-sequenced in samples taken at surgery, namely 220 tumor regions, 64 matched nontumor lung samples and roughly 56 PBMC samples.

The study at large found these results: Estimated TCR-seq coverage of tumor T cells was only approximately 7.4% for alpha chains and about 14% for beta chains. The tumor nonsynonymous mutation count correlated with the number of expanded alpha and beta TCRs within the tumor. Confirming at a functional level the hypothesis that regional TCRs recognize regional mutations was considered to require additional single-cell paired TCR alpha and beta sequencing. Counts of ubiquitous and regional expanded TCRs correlated with counts of ubiquitous and regional nonsynonymous mutations, respectively.

The chain is made from TRBV28 and TRBJ1-1; TRBD1 is a possible D gene, resting on 6 matching bases. The specimen was lung tumor tissue, collected at surgery. This sequence was found in a male donor with early-stage non-small cell lung cancer. The CDR3 region: CASTGGGAYTEAFF. The DNA sequence reads TGTGCCAGCACGGGGGGGGGCGCGTACACTGAAGCTTTCTTT.